Listed here are 24 T cell receptor beta chains from one sample, sequenced in a study of T cells after yellow fever vaccination. TCRdb fed the 5' RACE reads into MiXCR, producing one record per CDR3 protein. The sample carries about 550,000 distinct CDR3 sequences, over 15% recorded once. The sequences come from PBMCs, collected 15 days after the yellow fever booster vaccination. These receptor sequences come from a man under 40 who received the YFV17D yellow fever vaccine.

The V call is TRBV19, the J call TRBJ2-1, with 11 positions matching TRBD2. CDR3 length equals 15 residues. The germline V gene has CDR1 LNHDA and CDR2 SQIVND (reference sequence). V gave up 6 bases and J gave up 5 bases; unmatched junction bases: 6. The CDR3: CASRILAGANNEQFF. The CDR3, as DNA: TGTGCCAGTAGAATACTAGCGGGAGCAAACAATGAGCAGTTCTTC.

This clonotype was detected only a few times. The J gene is TRBJ2-4, the V gene TRBV18, with TRBD1 matching over 10 bases. CDR1 is KGHSH and CDR2 is LQKENI in the germline V gene. V gave up 6 bases and J gave up 8 bases; unmatched junction bases: 10. This CDR3 is built from 15 residues. Written as DNA, the CDR3 is TGTGCCAGCTCGCCCCGACAGGGGGCTAATGACATTCAGTACTTC. Translation gives CASSPRQGANDIQYF.

This clonotype came up a few times. V and J are TRBV2 and TRBJ2-7, with D perhaps assigned TRBD1 or TRBD2 (6 bases each). The germline CDR1 and CDR2 sequences are SNHLY and FYNNEI. There are 15 residues in the CDR3. Trimming cost V 1 base and J 3 bases, with 13 bases left between them. CDR3 loop: CASSEVGGHIYEQYF. The CDR3 nucleotides are TGTGCCAGCAGTGAAGTGGGGGGACATATCTACGAGCAGTACTTC. The full variable domain, completed using reference TRBV2 and TRBJ2-7, is EPEVTQTPSHQVTQMGQEVILRCVPISNHLYFYWYRQILGQKVEFLVSFYNNEISEKSEIFDDQFSVERPDGSNFTLKIRSTKLEDSAMYFCASSEVGGHIYEQYFGPGTRLTVT.

DNA for the CDR3: TGTGCCAGCAGTTCGTGGGCCGAGGCGTTTGAGCAGTTCTTC. This gives the protein CASSSWAEAFEQFF. This chain uses TRBV28 with TRBJ2-1, with D unclear. The germline V gene has CDR1 MDHEN and CDR2 SYDVKM. V was shortened by 4 bases and J by 9 bases, with 16 bases between the two germline ends. This CDR3 comprises 14 residues.

This CDR3 reads CSASDPLPGTLYQETQYF. The DNA for the CDR3 is TGCAGTGCTAGCGACCCTCTACCCGGGACTTTGTACCAAGAGACCCAGTACTTC. The chain couples TRBV20-1 to TRBJ2-5; D might be TRBD2 (6 bases). Germline CDR1 DFQATT, CDR2 SNEGSKA (reference sequence). V gave up 3 bases and J gave up 0 bases, with 23 bases separating them. The CDR3 runs 18 residues.

The sample holds a few counts of this clonotype. This chain links TRBV7-2 with TRBJ2-3; TRBD2 matches 12 bases. Germline loops: CDR1 SGHTA, CDR2 FQGNSA. CDR3 size: 16 residues. V trimming: 5 bases; J trimming: 5 bases; junction bases outside the gene matches: 8. CDR3 region: CASSPRLAGARDTQYF. The CDR3, as DNA: TGTGCCAGCAGCCCAAGACTAGCGGGAGCCAGAGATACGCAGTATTTT.

This clonotype came up many times. The gene calls are TRBV12-3 or TRBV12-4 and TRBJ2-2; D is undetermined. The V gene lost 6 bases and the J gene lost 2 bases, with 10 bases spanning the gap. The CDR3 is 14 residues long. The CDR3 here is CASSANRNTGELFF. The CDR3 DNA sequence: TGTGCCAGCAGCGCTAACAGAAACACCGGGGAGCTGTTTTTT.

This clonotype was counted a few times. V usage is TRBV2 and J usage is TRBJ2-1, with unresolved D. The CDR3 covers 13 residues. The germline CDR1 and CDR2 sequences are SNHLY and FYNNEI. V gave up 3 bases and J gave up 4 bases, with 7 bases separating them. DNA of the CDR3: TGTGCCAGCAGTGAGGATGTATACAATGAGCAGTTCTTC. Amino acids: CASSEDVYNEQFF.

This sequence joins TRBV15 and TRBJ1-1; no definite D call. The CDR3 totals 16 residues. V shed 5 bases and J shed 1 base, with 17 bases lying between them. Germline assignment: CDR1 LNHNV and CDR2 YYDKDF (reference sequence). The DNA for the CDR3 is TGTGCCACCAGCCCCCGACGGGCAGGCCCGAACACTGAAGCTTTCTTT. This sequence encodes CATSPRRAGPNTEAFF.

This clonotype was seen only a few times. This chain connects TRBV15 to TRBJ2-7; 7 nucleotides line up with TRBD1. In germline, CDR1 is LNHNV, CDR2 YYDKDF (reference sequence). The CDR3 totals 14 residues. The V segment lost 1 base and the J segment 3 bases; nucleotides outside the gene matches: 3. The CDR3 spells CATSRVGQHYEQYF. CDR3 coding DNA: TGTGCCACCAGCAGAGTGGGACAGCACTACGAGCAGTACTTC.

This sequence joins TRBV6-1 and TRBJ1-5, with a weak D call TRBD1 (6 bases). V gave up 5 bases and J gave up 4 bases, with 12 bases separating them. Germline V gives CDR1 MNHNS, CDR2 SASEGT. The CDR3 has 14 amino acids. In nucleotides, the CDR3 is TGTGCCAGCAGTACCAACAGGGTTAATCAGCCCCAGCATTTT. Its translation is CASSTNRVNQPQHF.

This clonotype has more than one count but fewer than ten. The chain combines TRBV6-2 or TRBV6-3 with TRBJ2-1; 7 bases match TRBD2. The CDR3 is made up of 14 amino acids. Germline assignment: CDR1 MNHEY and CDR2 SVGEGT. The J segment lost 9 bases and the V segment lost 4 bases, leaving 9 bases of the junction unmatched. The CDR3 DNA reads TGTGCCAGCAGTTTGACTAGCCCGAGTGGTGAGCAGTTCTTC. Its protein is CASSLTSPSGEQFF.

This sequence joins TRBV20-1 and TRBJ2-5, with TRBD1 matching 8 bases. Germline V CDR1 and CDR2: DFQATT, SNEGSKA (reference sequence). J lost 1 base, V lost 2 bases, and 9 bases had no gene match. CDR3 length equals 16 residues. The CDR3 loop reads CSARSLGTGVQETQYF. The CDR3, as DNA: TGCAGTGCTAGAAGTCTTGGGACAGGAGTCCAAGAGACCCAGTACTTC.

The CDR3 coding sequence is TGTGCCAGCAGCTTTAGTTGGGGACAGGGTATCCACGAGCAGTACTTC. Protein product: CASSFSWGQGIHEQYF. The chain couples TRBV7-8 to TRBJ2-7, with 9 bases fitting TRBD1. Germline lookup yields CDR1 SGHVS and CDR2 FQNEAQ. Trimming removed 3 bases from V and 5 bases from J; junction bases left unmatched: 11. The CDR3 is 16 amino acids.

This clonotype was found a few times. The chain carries TRBV4-2 and TRBJ2-1, with 8 nucleotides matching TRBD2. Unmatched junction bases numbered 13, after V lost 3 bases and J lost 3 bases. Looked up from germline, CDR1 is LGHNA and CDR2 is YNFKEQ. This CDR3 has 18 amino acids. The CDR3: CASSQDPAGVRGYNEQFF. The DNA of the CDR3 is TGTGCCAGCAGCCAGGATCCAGCGGGAGTGAGGGGCTACAATGAGCAGTTCTTC.

In this sample, this clonotype turned up a few times. The chain uses TRBV12-3 or TRBV12-4 and TRBJ2-3; TRBD2 matches 9 bases. After removal of 3 bases from V and 2 bases from J, the junction contained 3 bases not matched to a gene. This CDR3 has 15 residues. CDR3 DNA: TGTGCCAGCAGTTTCCTAGCGGGGTTCACAGATACGCAGTATTTT. It encodes CASSFLAGFTDTQYF.

The genes are TRBV20-1 and TRBJ2-7; D gene ambiguous. The germline V gene has CDR1 DFQATT and CDR2 SNEGSKA (reference sequence). V lost 6 bases and J 0 bases, leaving 9 bases between the germline ends. The CDR3 length is 12 residues. Written as DNA, the CDR3 is TGCAGTGCCTGGGCGGACTCCTACGAGCAGTACTTC. Protein product: CSAWADSYEQYF.

The chain combines TRBV27 with TRBJ1-6; a possible D gene is TRBD1 (5 bases). CDR1 MNHEY and CDR2 SMNVEV come from the germline V gene (reference sequence). The CDR3 contains 14 residues. The ends were cut back, 5 bases at V and 4 bases at J, with 9 bases in the middle. The CDR3 DNA sequence: TGTGCCAGCAGTCTGAGACAGTATAATTCACCCCTCCACTTT. It codes for CASSLRQYNSPLHF.

V is TRBV7-2 and J is TRBJ2-2; the D is unclear. Germline V gene sequence: CDR1 SGHTA, CDR2 FQGNSA. Trimming pared 8 bases from V and 5 bases from J, leaving 12 bases between. The CDR3 length is 13 residues. The CDR3 is CASQPVGTGELFF. The CDR3 DNA sequence: TGTGCCAGCCAGCCCGTGGGTACCGGGGAGCTGTTTTTT.

The gene calls are TRBV9 and TRBJ2-2; no reliable D call. The germline V and J ends were trimmed by 0 bases and 6 bases, with 9 bases remaining between them. Looked up from germline, CDR1 is SGDLS and CDR2 is YYNGEE. This CDR3 region has 14 residues. The CDR3 is CASSVEGSAGELFF. The CDR3 DNA is TGTGCCAGCAGCGTAGAAGGTTCCGCCGGGGAGCTGTTTTTT.

The chain joins TRBV20-1 to TRBJ2-7, with 8 bases that match TRBD2. With 5 bases clipped from V and 0 bases from J, the junction kept 6 bases outside the gene matches. The CDR3 loop spans 14 amino acids. Looked up from germline, CDR1 is DFQATT and CDR2 is SNEGSKA (reference sequence). CDR3 sequence reads: CSAPRGGSSYEQYF. DNA for the CDR3: TGCAGTGCTCCTCGGGGGGGGAGCTCCTACGAGCAGTACTTC.

The gene calls are TRBV6-1 and TRBJ2-2; 10 positions agree with TRBD2. The CDR3 has 17 residues. Germline V lookup: CDR1 MNHNS, CDR2 SASEGT. V shed 7 bases, J shed 1 base, and the junction held 9 bases outside the gene matches. The CDR3 spells CASTPLAGVLNTGELFF. CDR3 bases: TGTGCCAGCACTCCCCTAGCGGGGGTCTTGAACACCGGGGAGCTGTTTTTT.

This clonotype was found many times. The V gene is TRBV29-1, the J gene TRBJ2-3; no firm D call. Germline values: CDR1 SQVTM, CDR2 ANQGSEA. Trimming cost V 2 bases and J 2 bases, with 5 bases left between them. The length of the CDR3 is 12 residues. CDR3: CSVEWDTDTQYF. The CDR3 DNA reads as TGCAGCGTTGAATGGGACACAGATACGCAGTATTTT.

In its sample, this clonotype was seen a few times. J is TRBJ2-3 and V is TRBV4-3; D perhaps matches TRBD1 (6 bases). V was pared by 4 bases and J by 3 bases, with 14 bases between. The CDR3 extends over 15 amino acids. CDR1 and CDR2 from the germline V gene are LGHNA and YSLEER. CDR3 loop: CASSPGTTTTDTQYF. Written as DNA, the CDR3 is TGCGCCAGCAGCCCTGGGACAACTACAACAGATACGCAGTATTTT.